This entry features one T cell receptor beta chain sequence. The germline gives CDR1 MGHRA, CDR2 YSYEKL. The CDR3 runs 13 residues. Trimming cost V 1 base and J 1 base, with 3 bases left between them. The data were taken from a study of T cell changes during pregnancy in multiple sclerosis. Using immunoSEQ multiplex PCR, the repertoire was profiled, and TCRdb retains in-frame clones only, with some absent. Among under 130,000 clones listed, approximately 93% were seen once. This chain joins TRBV4-1 and TRBJ2-3; D remains ambiguous. The sequences come from peripheral blood, collected after pregnancy. This TCR derives from a female donor with multiple sclerosis, enrolled in a pregnancy study. CDR3 sequence (DNA): TGCGCCAGCAGCCAAGCTGGCACAGATACGCAGTATTTT. It yields the protein CASSQAGTDTQYF.